Detailed here is one T cell receptor (beta chain). This receptor's antigen is unknown. It has no much larger one-base neighbor in the sample; base qualities were not kept. The library was built by means of 5' RACE. Data came from an Illumina HiSeq 2500. A second PCR of roughly 6 to 11 cycles was run with a J-beta primer mix and a sample-barcoded 5' primer. A unique molecular identifier was introduced onto each TCR beta cDNA molecule by a template-switch 5' adaptor carrying 12 random nucleotides. Each sample yielded at least 2.5 million CDR3-containing paired-end reads. First-strand cDNA was synthesized from all RNA with the Mint cDNA synthesis kit, primed by a TRBC-specific oligonucleotide. All cDNA was treated with uracil-DNA glycosylase and then went through a first 18-cycle PCR with the universal primers M1SS and BC2_uni_R. Processing in the source paper ran as follows. Normalization of each sample was performed by random selection of 1 million high-quality reads, each carrying a distinct molecular identifier. Reads sharing molecular identifiers were discarded rather than binned into consensus sequences. MiTCR, with a Q25 quality threshold and the strictest error-elimination algorithm, was used for CDR3 identification, clonotype clustering and error correction. A nonparametric unseen species model with Euler transformation was used to estimate lower-bound total TCR beta diversity. Using fastp trimming at Q25 and MiXCR clonotype assembly, TCRdb reanalyzed the public sequencing data and kept in-frame beta chains. For every CDR3 protein sequence, its rows merge into one entry that carries the most common genes and DNA. TCRdb's processing, not the authors' own work, is the source of the V and J calls. The sample table lists over 750,000 distinct CDR3 sequences, roughly 25% of them with a count of one. 8% to 10% of the sample comes from the top ten.

These data come from a study of blood T cells in healthy people across ages (dated by TCRdb to 2014 to 2015). About the study as a whole: In model experiments, template switching captured roughly one uniquely barcoded TCR beta cDNA molecule for every two T cells. Age-related changes in TCR beta repertoire diversity were measured in the study by deep sequencing normalized with unique cDNA molecular identifiers. The donors were split into four age groups: young (average around 15 years), middle-aged (more than 35), aged (roughly 65) and long-lived (about 74). For two donors (one aged 18 to 29 and one aged 80 or older), the study analyzed two additional independent replicas of 1 million unique cDNA reads from the same blood draw.

The CDR3 starts with the cysteine, ends with the phenylalanine, and has 15 residues. Just the 45-base CDR3 DNA is kept, in frame starting at base 1. For CDR1 and CDR2, the germline V gene (reference sequence) lists LNHNV and YYDKDF. V gives up 0 bases and J gives up 5 bases, and the segment between their germline ends measures 11 bases. What the research found in general, with its limitations: Because donor CMV infection status was unknown, age-related changes in expanded clonotypes were potentially confounded. The long-lived group showed more naive CD4+ T cells, fewer expanded clones and increased TCR diversity than the aged group, suggesting age selection. Observed TCR beta diversity per million T cells fell roughly linearly with age, and a significant reduction was already apparent by age roughly 40. The percentage of naive T cells measured by flow cytometry correlated strongly with observed TCR beta diversity. Estimates of total diversity based on one million sequenced T cells were regarded as lower bounds and as underestimates. Bulk unsorted PBMC profiling prevented conclusive comparison of naive and antigen-experienced compartments.

Donors were 30 to 45 systemically healthy Caucasian individuals from Russia aged roughly 6 to 100 years. Approximately 10 milliliters of peripheral blood were collected from each donor into EDTA-treated Vacutainer tubes. Ficoll-Paque density-gradient centrifugation was used to isolate PBMCs, with at least 7 million per sample. Total RNA was extracted from PBMCs with Trizol reagent, with at least 6 micrograms obtained per sample. For every donor, an aliquot of PBMCs went through flow cytometry to measure the percentages of naive CD45RAhigh/CD27high T cells. The same data also went into a second study, on T cells of mothers and their children. The second paper states: Donors were nine systemically healthy Caucasian individuals: three mothers and their six children. cDNA synthesis used all of the extracted RNA, with 1.5 ug of RNA in each 15 ul reaction. In the second PCR, the M1S primer introduced both the sample barcodes and 2-4 random nucleotides. Over 8.5 million TCR beta CDR3 reads came from each mother, compared with several million reads from each child. In both related and unrelated pairs, thymic selection shapes the output of TCR recombination in a similar way, with inherited differences having only a minor effect. Normalized repertoire overlap was always slightly but never significantly higher in related than unrelated mother-child pairs. With a sensitivity of approximately 100 clones per million clonotypes, no persistent microchimeric T cell clones were detected. Deep NGS was used in the study to compare the TCR beta repertoires of mothers and children and to look for features that separate related mother-child pairs from unrelated individuals. On average, the children were roughly 11 +/- 4 years old, while the mothers were approximately 40 +/- 4 years old. After adapter ligation with NEBNext reagents, the libraries were sequenced on Illumina HiSeq 2000 with 100+100 nt paired-end reads. To avoid cross-contamination, the mother libraries and the child libraries were prepared a month apart and sequenced in separate runs. For each donor, somewhere between about 450,000 and 2,200,000 distinct TCR beta clonotypes were identified. Naive TCR beta clonotypes were estimated from low-frequency clonotypes matched to each donor's FACS-determined naive share, without sorting.

This receptor was obtained from a boy aged 5-17 years in good health. The V gene is TRBV15 and the J gene is TRBJ1-5; a weak D assignment points to TRBD1 (5 bases agree). Specimen: blood. The nucleotide sequence is TGTGCCACCAGCAGAGATCCGGACAAATATCAGCCCCAGCATTTT. Its protein is CATSRDPDKYQPQHF.